The source of this T cell receptor (beta chain) is a study of cytomegalovirus exposure and HLA in healthy donors. The CDR3 is 14 residues long. The V gene's germline CDR1 is SEHNR and CDR2 FQNEAQ (reference sequence). Libraries were prepared by immunoSEQ multiplex PCR; TCRdb keeps only in-frame clonotypes and omits some of them. The table has more than 90,000 clones, around 85% seen once. Study findings and constraints: Published work reported that the classifier diagnosed cytomegalovirus status with high specificity and sensitivity.

Points on this clone: As yet, its antigen is unknown.

The clonotype was recovered from a man aged 18 to 35 in good health and CMV-seropositive. Sequences were obtained from PBMCs. This chain links TRBV7-9 with TRBJ1-5; a weak D match, TRBD1 (5 bases). The DNA for the CDR3 is TGTGCTAGCGGAGGGCCAGGGAGCAATCAGCCCCAGCATTTT. Translating gives CASGGPGSNQPQHF.